This record looks at one TCR beta chain sequence and its context. What it recognizes is unknown. The data were taken from a study of CD8 T cells in Susac syndrome. About the research overall: Among the Susac syndrome patients who underwent sequencing, roughly six had clinically active disease, while eight of them were in remission.

The RNA, roughly 0.45 to 1 ug, was put through reverse transcription using random hexamers. Multiplex immunoSEQ PCR targeted 54 Vbeta and 13 Jbeta TCR beta segments. From the immunoSEQ multiplex PCR reads, TCRdb called clonotypes with MiXCR, one entry per CDR3 protein. The sample contains hundreds of thousands of distinct CDR3 sequences, 94% of which appear only once. TEMRA cells underwent FACS enrichment and CD8+ and CD4+ T cells underwent negative isolation. J lost 2 bases, V lost 6 bases, and 6 bases had no gene match. CDR1 LNHDA and CDR2 SQIVND come from the germline V gene (reference sequence). This CDR3 spans 15 amino acids. Broader study findings: The study recognized that the number of individuals in its TCR sequencing and HLA analysis was relatively small.

This receptor was taken from a human donor with Susac syndrome. This chain uses TRBV19 with TRBJ2-2, with TRBD1 matching 7 bases. Sequencing was done on a sample of CD4+ T cells from PBMCs. CDR3 loop: CASRPRQGNTGELFF. CDR3 nucleotide sequence: TGTGCCAGTAGACCCCGACAGGGTAACACCGGGGAGCTGTTTTTT.